This entry features one T cell receptor (beta chain) sequence. Libraries were prepared by immunoSEQ multiplex PCR; TCRdb keeps only in-frame clonotypes and omits some of them. Of over a million clones in the sample, about 77% were seen once. The source of the sample is a study of shared clonotypes between healthy human individuals. This CDR3 spans 15 amino acids. Germline V gene data show CDR1 as LNHDA and CDR2 as SQIVND (reference sequence). V was pared by 3 bases and J by 4 bases, with 2 bases of the junction left unmatched. The V call is TRBV19, the J call TRBJ2-1; TRBD1 matches 11 bases. This TCR came from a man aged 18 to 29 in good health. The sample was memory CD4+ T cells sorted from blood. The subset denotes: CD45RA-negative fraction. CDR3 in DNA: TGTGCCAGTAGTATTGGACAGGGGGCGTACAATGAGCAGTTCTTC. Its protein product is CASSIGQGAYNEQFF.